Reported below is one T cell receptor beta chain. These data are taken from a study of blood T cell repertoires in COVID-19. Sequenced by immunoSEQ multiplex PCR; TCRdb stores in-frame clones only, minus some. Of over 100,000 clones listed, 84% are singletons. This CDR3 comprises 15 residues. Germline CDR1 reads MNHNY; CDR2 reads SVGAGI (reference sequence). The V segment lost 5 bases and the J segment 10 bases; nucleotides outside the gene matches: 8. This TCR derives from a woman aged 60-75 years with acute or convalescent COVID-19. The chain has TRBV6-6 and TRBJ1-6; TRBD1 aligns across 10 bases. Sequences were obtained from peripheral blood. CDR3 in DNA: TGTGCCAGCAGTGACCCGGGACAGGGGTCGTCACCCCTCCACTTT. Protein sequence: CASSDPGQGSSPLHF.